This T cell receptor beta chain stems from a study of shared clonotypes between healthy human individuals. The donors were adults (healthy and HIV-negative) with no recent acute infections or vaccinations. The donors were all Caucasian adults (living in Nashville, Tennessee). Genomic DNA belonging to each subset was distributed in equal measure over several immunoSEQ plates. Libraries were prepared by immunoSEQ multiplex PCR; TCRdb keeps only in-frame clonotypes and omits some of them. The data contain approximately 340,000 clones, approximately 74% of them singletons. CDR3 length: 19 residues. V trimming: 4 bases; J trimming: 1 base; junction bases outside the gene matches: 11. Germline CDR1 reads SGHRS; CDR2 reads YFSETQ.

The clonotype comes from a man younger than 40 in good health. The specimen was memory CD4+ T cells sorted from blood. Stated subset: CD45RA-negative fraction. The J gene is TRBJ2-2, the V gene TRBV5-1; 12 nucleotides line up with TRBD2. This chain's CDR3 is CASSQTGLAGLKNTGELFF. DNA for the CDR3: TGCGCCAGCAGCCAAACAGGACTAGCGGGGCTAAAGAACACCGGGGAGCTGTTTTTT.